Described below is a single T cell receptor beta chain sequence and its context. Antigen unknown. The TRB libraries of cDNA were built by UMI-labeled 5' RACE. From the 5' RACE reads, TCRdb lists one entry per CDR3 protein and no DNA. This sample's table has 20,000 to 25,000 distinct CDR3 sequences. This CDR3 spans 14 amino acids. Germline V gene sequence: CDR1 SEHNR, CDR2 FQNEAQ (reference sequence). Each CD8+ T cell subset was flow-sorted in triplicate. Every sort contained approximately 290,000 cells. These data originate in a study of CXCR3-negative and CXCR3-positive naive CD8 T cells. General study findings and limits: TRBV-TRBJ usage matched between naive CXCR3-negative and CXCR3-positive cells but not between memory cells.

The rearrangement joins TRBV7-9 to TRBJ2-7; absent DNA, TCRdb's TRBD1 call cannot be checked. Material for sequencing was memory CD8+ T cells from blood. This clonotype was obtained from a human donor in good health. Some clones in this sample may be carry-over from other donors' samples. CDR3 region: CASSPRKGAYEQYF.